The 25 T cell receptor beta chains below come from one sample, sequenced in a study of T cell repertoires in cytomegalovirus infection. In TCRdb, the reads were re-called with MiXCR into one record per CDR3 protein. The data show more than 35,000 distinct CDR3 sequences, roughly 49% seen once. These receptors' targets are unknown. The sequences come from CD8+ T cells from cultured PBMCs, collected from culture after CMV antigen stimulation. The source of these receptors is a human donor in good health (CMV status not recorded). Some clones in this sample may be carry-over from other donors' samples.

The CDR3 here is CASRGRRGPFGSYNSPLHF. Written as DNA, the CDR3 is TGTGCCAGCAGGGGCCGCAGGGGGCCCTTCGGCTCCTATAATTCACCCCTCCACTTT. The chain links TRBV28 to TRBJ1-6, with 8 bases matching TRBD1. The CDR3 loop spans 19 amino acids. CDR1 MDHEN and CDR2 SYDVKM come from the germline V gene. The V segment lost 6 bases and the J segment 0 bases; nucleotides outside the gene matches: 13.

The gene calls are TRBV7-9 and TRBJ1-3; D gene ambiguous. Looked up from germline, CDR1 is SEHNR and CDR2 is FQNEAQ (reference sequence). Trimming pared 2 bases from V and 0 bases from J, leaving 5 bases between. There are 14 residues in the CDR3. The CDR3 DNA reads TGTGCCAGCAGCTTAAGAGTCTCTGGAAACACCATATATTTT. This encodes CASSLRVSGNTIYF. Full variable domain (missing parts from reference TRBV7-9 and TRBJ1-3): DTGVSQNPRHKITKRGQNVTFRCDPISEHNRLYWYRQTLGQGPEFLTYFQNEAQLEKSRLLSDRFSAERPKGSFSTLEIQRTEQGDSAMYLCASSLRVSGNTIYFGEGSWLTVV.

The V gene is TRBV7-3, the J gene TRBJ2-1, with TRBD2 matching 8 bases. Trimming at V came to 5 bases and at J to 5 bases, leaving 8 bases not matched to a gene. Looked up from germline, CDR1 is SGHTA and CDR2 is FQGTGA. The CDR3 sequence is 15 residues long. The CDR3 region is CASSPLAGPNNEQFF. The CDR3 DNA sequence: TGTGCCAGCAGCCCATTAGCGGGGCCAAACAATGAGCAGTTCTTC.

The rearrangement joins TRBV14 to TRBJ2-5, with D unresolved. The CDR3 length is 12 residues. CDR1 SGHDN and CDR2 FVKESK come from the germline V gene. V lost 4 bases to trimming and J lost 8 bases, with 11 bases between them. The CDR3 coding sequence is TGTGCCAGCAGCCCACAAGTTGGTACCCAGTACTTC. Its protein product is CASSPQVGTQYF.

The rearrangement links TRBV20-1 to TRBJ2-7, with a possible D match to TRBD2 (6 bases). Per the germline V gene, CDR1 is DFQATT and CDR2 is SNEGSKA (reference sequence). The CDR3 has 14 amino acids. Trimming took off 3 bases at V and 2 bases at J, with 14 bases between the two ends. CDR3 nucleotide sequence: TGCAGTGCTAGGTCGCGGGACGGCCCCTACGAGCAGTACTTC. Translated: CSARSRDGPYEQYF.

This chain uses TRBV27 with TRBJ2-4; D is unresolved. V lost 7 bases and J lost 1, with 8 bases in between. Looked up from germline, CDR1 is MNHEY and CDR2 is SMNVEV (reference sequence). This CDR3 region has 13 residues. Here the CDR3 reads CASTTRAKNIQYF. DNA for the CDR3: TGTGCCAGCACCACCAGGGCCAAAAACATTCAGTACTTC.

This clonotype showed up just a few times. CDR3 amino acids: CSALQGSDSPLHF. The CDR3 nucleotides read TGCAGTGCCCTCCAGGGGTCAGACTCACCCCTCCACTTT. This sequence joins TRBV20-1 and TRBJ1-6; tentatively, D is TRBD1 (6 bases). CDR1 is DFQATT and CDR2 is SNEGSKA in the germline V gene (reference sequence). Trimming pared 6 bases from V and 10 bases from J, leaving 16 bases between. The CDR3 sequence is 13 residues long.

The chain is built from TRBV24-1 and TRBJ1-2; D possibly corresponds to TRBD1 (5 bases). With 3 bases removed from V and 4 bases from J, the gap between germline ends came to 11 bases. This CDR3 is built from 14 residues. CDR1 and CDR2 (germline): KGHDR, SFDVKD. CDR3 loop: CATSDPDISYGYTF. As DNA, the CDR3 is TGTGCCACCAGTGATCCGGACATAAGCTATGGCTACACCTTC.

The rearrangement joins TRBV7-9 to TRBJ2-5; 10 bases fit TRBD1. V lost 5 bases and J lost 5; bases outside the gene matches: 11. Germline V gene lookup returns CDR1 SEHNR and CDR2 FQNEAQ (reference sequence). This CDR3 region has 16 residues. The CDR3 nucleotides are TGTGCCAGCAGCCCAGGTTCGCGGGACAGGGGCGAGACCCAGTACTTC. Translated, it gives CASSPGSRDRGETQYF.

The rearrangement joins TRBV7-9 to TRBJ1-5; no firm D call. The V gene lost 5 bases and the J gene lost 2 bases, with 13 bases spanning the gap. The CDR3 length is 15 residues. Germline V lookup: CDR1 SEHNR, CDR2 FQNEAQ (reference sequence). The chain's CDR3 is CASSPGSIGNQPQHF. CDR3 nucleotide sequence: TGTGCCAGCAGCCCCGGGTCCATAGGCAATCAGCCCCAGCATTTT.

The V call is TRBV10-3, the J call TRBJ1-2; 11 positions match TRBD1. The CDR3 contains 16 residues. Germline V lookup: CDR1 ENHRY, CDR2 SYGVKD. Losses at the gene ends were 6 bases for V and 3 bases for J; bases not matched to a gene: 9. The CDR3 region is CAIRGGQGAEDYGYTF. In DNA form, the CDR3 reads TGTGCCATCAGAGGAGGACAGGGGGCTGAAGACTATGGCTACACCTTC.

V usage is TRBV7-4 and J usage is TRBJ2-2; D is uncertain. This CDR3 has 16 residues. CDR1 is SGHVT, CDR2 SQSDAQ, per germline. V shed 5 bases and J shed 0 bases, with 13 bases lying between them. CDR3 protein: CASSPPTLANTGELFF. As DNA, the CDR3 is TGTGCCAGCAGCCCCCCCACTCTAGCGAACACCGGGGAGCTGTTTTTT.

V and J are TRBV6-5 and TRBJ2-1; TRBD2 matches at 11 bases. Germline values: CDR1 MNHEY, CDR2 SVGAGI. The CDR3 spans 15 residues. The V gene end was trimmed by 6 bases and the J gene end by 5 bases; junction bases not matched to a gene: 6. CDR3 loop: CASSLLAGEHNEQFF. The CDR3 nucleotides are TGTGCCAGCAGCTTACTAGCGGGAGAGCACAATGAGCAGTTCTTC.

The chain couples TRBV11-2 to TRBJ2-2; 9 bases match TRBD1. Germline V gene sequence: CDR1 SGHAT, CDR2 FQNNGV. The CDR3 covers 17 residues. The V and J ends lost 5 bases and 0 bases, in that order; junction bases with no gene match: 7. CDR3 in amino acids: CASSPSWTGANTGELFF. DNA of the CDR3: TGTGCCAGCAGCCCCTCCTGGACAGGGGCGAACACCGGGGAGCTGTTTTTT.

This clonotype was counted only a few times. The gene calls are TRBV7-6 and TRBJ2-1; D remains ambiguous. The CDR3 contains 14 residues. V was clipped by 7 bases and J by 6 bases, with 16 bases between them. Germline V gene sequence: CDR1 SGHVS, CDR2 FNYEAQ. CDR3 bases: TGTGCCAGCAAGGGAAACACGATGGCCAATGAGCAGTTCTTC. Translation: CASKGNTMANEQFF.

CDR3 protein: CASSALAGGFNEQFF. The CDR3 nucleotides are TGTGCCAGCAGCGCCTTAGCGGGAGGGTTTAATGAGCAGTTCTTC. The chain employs TRBV7-3 and TRBJ2-1; the match to TRBD2 covers 11 bases. The trim removed 5 bases at V and 7 bases at J, leaving 7 bases unmatched. This CDR3 comprises 15 residues. Per germline, CDR1 SGHTA and CDR2 FQGTGA.

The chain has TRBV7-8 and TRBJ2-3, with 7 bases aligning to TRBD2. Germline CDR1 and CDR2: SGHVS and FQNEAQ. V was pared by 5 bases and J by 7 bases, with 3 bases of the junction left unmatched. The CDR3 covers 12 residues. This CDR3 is CASSLGGYTQYF. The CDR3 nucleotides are TGTGCCAGCAGCCTCGGGGGGTATACGCAGTATTTT.

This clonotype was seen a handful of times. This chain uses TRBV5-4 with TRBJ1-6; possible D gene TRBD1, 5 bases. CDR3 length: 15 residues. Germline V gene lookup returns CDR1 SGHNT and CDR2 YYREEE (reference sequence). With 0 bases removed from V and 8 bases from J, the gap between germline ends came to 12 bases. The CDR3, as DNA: TGTGCCAGCAGCTTGGAGCCGGACAAATATTCACCCCTCCACTTT. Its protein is CASSLEPDKYSPLHF.

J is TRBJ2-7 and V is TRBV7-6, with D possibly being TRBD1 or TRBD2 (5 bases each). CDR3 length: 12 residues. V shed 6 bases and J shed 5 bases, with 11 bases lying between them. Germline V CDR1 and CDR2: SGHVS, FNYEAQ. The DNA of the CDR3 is TGTGCCAGCAGTGAAGAGGGACACGAGCAGTACTTC. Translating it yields CASSEEGHEQYF. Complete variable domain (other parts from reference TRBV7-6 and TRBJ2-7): GAGVSQSPRYKVTKRGQDVALRCDPISGHVSLYWYRQALGQGPEFLTYFNYEAQQDKSGLPNDRFSAERPEGSISTLTIQRTEQRDSAMYRCASSEEGHEQYFGPGTRLTVT.

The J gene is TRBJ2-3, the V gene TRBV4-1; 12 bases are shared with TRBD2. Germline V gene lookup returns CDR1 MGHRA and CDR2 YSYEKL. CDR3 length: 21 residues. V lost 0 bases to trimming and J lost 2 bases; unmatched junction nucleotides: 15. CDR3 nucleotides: TGCGCCAGCAGCCAAGATCGAATATGGCTAGCGGGGGGGCGAAACACAGATACGCAGTATTTT. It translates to CASSQDRIWLAGGRNTDTQYF.

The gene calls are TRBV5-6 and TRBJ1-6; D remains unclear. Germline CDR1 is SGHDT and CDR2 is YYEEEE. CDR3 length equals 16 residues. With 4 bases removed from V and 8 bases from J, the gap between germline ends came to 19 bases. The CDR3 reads CASSPLIEGVYSPLHF. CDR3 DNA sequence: TGTGCCAGCAGCCCCCTGATTGAGGGAGTTTATTCACCCCTCCACTTT.

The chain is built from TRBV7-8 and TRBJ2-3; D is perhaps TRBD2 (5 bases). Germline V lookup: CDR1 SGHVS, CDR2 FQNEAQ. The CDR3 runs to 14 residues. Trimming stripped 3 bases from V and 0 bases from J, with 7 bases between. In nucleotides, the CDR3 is TGTGCCAGCAGCTTCGGCGGGAGCACAGATACGCAGTATTTT. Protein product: CASSFGGSTDTQYF. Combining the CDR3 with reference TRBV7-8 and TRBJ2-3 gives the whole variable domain GAGVSQSPRYKVAKRGQDVALRCDPISGHVSLFWYQQALGQGPEFLTYFQNEAQLDKSGLPSDRFFAERPEGSVSTLKIQRTQQEDSAVYLCASSFGGSTDTQYFGPGTRLTVL.

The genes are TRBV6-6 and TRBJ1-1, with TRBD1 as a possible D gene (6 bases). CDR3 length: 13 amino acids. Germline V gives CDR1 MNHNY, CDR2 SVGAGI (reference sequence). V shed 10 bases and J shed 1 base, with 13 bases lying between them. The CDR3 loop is CATDSISNTEAFF. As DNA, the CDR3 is TGTGCCACGGACAGTATCTCGAACACTGAAGCTTTCTTT.

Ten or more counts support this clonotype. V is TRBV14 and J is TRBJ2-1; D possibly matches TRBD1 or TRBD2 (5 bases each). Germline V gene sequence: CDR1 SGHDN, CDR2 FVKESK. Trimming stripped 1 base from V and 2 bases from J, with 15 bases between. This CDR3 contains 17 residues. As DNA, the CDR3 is TGTGCCAGCAGCCAAGTAAAGGGGAGACACCCCTACAATGAGCAGTTCTTC. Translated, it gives CASSQVKGRHPYNEQFF.

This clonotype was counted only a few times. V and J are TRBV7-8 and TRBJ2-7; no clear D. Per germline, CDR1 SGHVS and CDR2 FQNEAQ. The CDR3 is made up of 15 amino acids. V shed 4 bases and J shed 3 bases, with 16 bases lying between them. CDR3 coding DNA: TGTGCCAGCAGCTCTACCCGAACTTCAGGCTACGAGCAGTACTTC. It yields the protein CASSSTRTSGYEQYF.